This T cell receptor (beta chain) originates from a study of metastatic and nonmetastatic thyroid tumors. Study details: Across peripheral blood and tumor or nodule tissue samples taken from malignant and benign thyroid patients, the repertoires were compared with one another.

Among the patients, none had received any treatment before thyroid surgery. CDR3 length equals 15 residues. The germline V gene encodes CDR1 KGHSH and CDR2 LQKENI. V lost 0 bases, J lost 1 base, and 9 bases lay in between. The study's findings and limits: Versus benign nodules, malignant thyroid tumors reportedly had significantly higher TCR beta diversity, in blood and tumor.

Authors' data handling: Clinicopathological groups of papillary thyroid cancer showed CDR3 differences that were used to build a distant-metastasis classifier. TCRdb ran MiXCR on the PCR reads. V and J calls and clone size were set by TCRdb, not the authors. Of tens of thousands of clones listed, about 18% are singletons. This clone came up a few times. The antigen remains undetermined. Sequencing was performed on blood. J is TRBJ1-2 and V is TRBV18, with D possibly being TRBD1 (6 bases). This TCR derives from a female donor with papillary thyroid cancer or a benign thyroid nodule (not recorded which). Some clones in this sample may be carry-over from other donors' samples. The CDR3 region is CASSPPQGFNYGYTF. For the CDR3, the DNA is TGTGCCAGCTCACCACCACAGGGATTTAACTATGGCTACACCTTC. The variable domain in full, completed from reference TRBV18 and TRBJ1-2, reads NAGVMQNPRHLVRRRGQEARLRCSPMKGHSHVYWYRQLPEEGLKFMVYLQKENIIDESGMPKERFSAEFPKEGPSILRIQQVVRGDSAAYFCASSPPQGFNYGYTFGSGTRLTVV.